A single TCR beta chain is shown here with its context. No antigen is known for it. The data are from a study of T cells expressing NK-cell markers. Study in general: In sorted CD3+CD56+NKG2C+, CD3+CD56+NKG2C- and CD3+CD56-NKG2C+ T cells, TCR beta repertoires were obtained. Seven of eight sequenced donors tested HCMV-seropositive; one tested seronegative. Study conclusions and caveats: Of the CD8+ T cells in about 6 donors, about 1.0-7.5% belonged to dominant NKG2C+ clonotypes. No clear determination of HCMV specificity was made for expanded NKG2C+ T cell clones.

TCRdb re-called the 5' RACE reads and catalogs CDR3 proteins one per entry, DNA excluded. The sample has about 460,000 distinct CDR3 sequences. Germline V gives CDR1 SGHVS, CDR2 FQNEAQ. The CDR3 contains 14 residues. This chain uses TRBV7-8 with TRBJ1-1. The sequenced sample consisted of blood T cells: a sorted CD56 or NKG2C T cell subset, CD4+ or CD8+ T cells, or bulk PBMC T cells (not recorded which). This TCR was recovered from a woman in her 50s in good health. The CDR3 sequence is CASSHRFPNTEAFF.